This T cell receptor (beta chain) was profiled in a study of technical replicates of blood from a few donors. J lost 6 bases, V lost 5 bases, and 6 bases had no gene match. CDR3 length: 17 residues. Germline V gives CDR1 SEHNR, CDR2 FQNEAQ (reference sequence). Assay used: immunoSEQ multiplex PCR; TCRdb lists only in-frame clones, some missing. This sample has around 79,000 clones, with about 93% found just once. V gene TRBV7-9 combines with J gene TRBJ2-2; 16 bases map to TRBD2. This TCR was recovered from a human donor in good health. The specimen sequenced was T cells isolated from PBMCs. The CDR3 loop reads CASSQGLAGGPPGELFF. The CDR3 region has the DNA TGTGCCAGCAGCCAGGGACTAGCGGGAGGGCCGCCCGGGGAGCTGTTTTTT. The full variable domain, in which reference TRBV7-9 and TRBJ2-2 provide the parts outside the CDR3, is DTGVSQNPRHKITKRGQNVTFRCDPISEHNRLYWYRQTLGQGPEFLTYFQNEAQLEKSRLLSDRFSAERPKGSFSTLEIQRTEQGDSAMYLCASSQGLAGGPPGELFFGEGSRLTVL.